The source of this TCR beta chain is a study of identical twins' blood T cells. This clonotype was counted a few times. Its antigen is unidentified. Study results and limitations: Environmental influences on twin similarity could not be excluded.

Libraries were made from RNA as TCR cDNA, using a modified protocol. TCRdb used MiXCR to reprocess the 5' RACE reads, holding one entry per CDR3 protein. Here the sample spans 400,000 or so distinct CDR3 sequences, over 25% being singletons. The V and J ends lost 6 bases and 5 bases, in that order; junction bases with no gene match: 11. CDR3 size: 16 residues. Germline-derived CDR1 and CDR2 are DFQATT and SNEGSKA (reference sequence). The sample taken for sequencing was PBMCs. The V gene is TRBV20-1, the J gene TRBJ1-6; 9 positions match TRBD1. This TCR was recovered from a woman aged 18-55 years in good health. The CDR3 DNA reads as TGCAGTGCCCCTTCACCGGGACAGGGTCATAATTCACCCCTCCACTTT. The encoded protein is CSAPSPGQGHNSPLHF.